The following is a T cell receptor (beta chain) sequence with its context. The data originate from a study of shared T cell receptors in the human thymus. Data came from immunoSEQ multiplex PCR; TCRdb stores just in-frame clones and leaves some out. The data show hundreds of thousands of clones, around nine tenths seen once. Germline V CDR1 and CDR2: SGHRS, YFSETQ. V lost 4 bases, J lost 3 bases, and 12 bases stayed unmatched. The CDR3 runs to 16 residues. The same data also contributed to another study, on human thymus T cells. That work adds: There were highly overlapping thymic repertoires among unrelated individuals, as related research reported.

The V call is TRBV5-1, the J call TRBJ2-7; 8 positions match TRBD1. The sequencing input was thymocytes. The origin of this receptor is a boy under two years old with a congenital heart defect. CDR3: CASSQHTGGMIYEQYF. Here the CDR3 DNA reads TGCGCCAGCAGCCAACACACAGGGGGGATGATCTACGAGCAGTACTTC.